This is a list of T cell receptor beta chains from one sample in a study of early T cells in non-severe SARS-CoV-2 infection. TCRdb processed the 5' RACE reads anew with MiXCR; each CDR3 protein has one entry. The profile shows tens of thousands of distinct CDR3 sequences, 4.5% to 6% of them singletons. The sequenced sample consisted of whole blood. These receptors originate from an adult who was a healthcare worker with PCR-confirmed SARS-CoV-2 infection or an uninfected control (not recorded which). Each CDR3 is given with its conserved first and last residue. D genes are given only for firm matches.

V	J	D	CDR3
TRBV11-3	TRBJ2-7	.	CASSHPGPTPYEQYF
TRBV20-1	TRBJ1-2	.	CSARALPTDGYTF
TRBV20-1	TRBJ2-7	.	CSAGGLDAYEQYF
TRBV12-3/TRBV12-4	TRBJ1-1	TRBD1	CASSLSDRGNTEAFF
TRBV7-2	TRBJ2-3	TRBD1	CASSLGQGQYF
TRBV11-2	TRBJ2-5	.	CASSLPVSQETQYF
TRBV28	TRBJ2-7	TRBD2	CASSSSRDYSYEQYF
TRBV20-1	TRBJ1-2	TRBD1	CSAGTAANYGYTF
TRBV5-1	TRBJ2-7	TRBD2	CASSVREGPYEQYF
TRBV12-3/TRBV12-4	TRBJ1-2	.	CASSVPGTNYGYTF
TRBV7-8	TRBJ2-7	TRBD2	CASSPHRVAGRLLYEQYF
TRBV7-8	TRBJ2-5	TRBD2	CASSYLGGSGETQYF
TRBV15	TRBJ2-5	TRBD2	CATSPDSGGIQETQYF
TRBV7-9	TRBJ2-7	TRBD2	CASSHVPGGSEQYF
TRBV19	TRBJ2-3	.	CASSPSGRDTQYF
TRBV10-3	TRBJ2-7	TRBD1	CAISEFMDRPGNEQYF
TRBV4-3	TRBJ1-1	.	CASSQDRRDGGVNTEAFF
TRBV5-1	TRBJ2-2	TRBD2	CASTPSLAGAGELFF
TRBV7-9	TRBJ2-6	.	CASSLGAGSGANVLTF
TRBV6-2/TRBV6-3	TRBJ1-1	TRBD1	CASGGTERGTEAFF
TRBV29-1	TRBJ2-2	.	CSVEGVRGTGELFF
TRBV20-1	TRBJ2-5	TRBD2	CSARASSGGETQYF